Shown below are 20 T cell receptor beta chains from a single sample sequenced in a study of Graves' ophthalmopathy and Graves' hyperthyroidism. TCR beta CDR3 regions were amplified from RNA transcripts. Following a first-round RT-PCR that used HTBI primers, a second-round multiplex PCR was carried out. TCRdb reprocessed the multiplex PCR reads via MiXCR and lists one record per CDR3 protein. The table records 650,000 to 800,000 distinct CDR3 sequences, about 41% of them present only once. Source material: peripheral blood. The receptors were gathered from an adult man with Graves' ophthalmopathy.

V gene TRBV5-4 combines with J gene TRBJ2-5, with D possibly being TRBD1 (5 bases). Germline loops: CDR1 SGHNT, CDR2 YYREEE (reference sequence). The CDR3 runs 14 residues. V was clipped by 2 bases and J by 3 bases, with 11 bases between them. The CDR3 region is CASSFQGVEETQYF. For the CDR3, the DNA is TGTGCCAGCAGCTTTCAAGGGGTCGAAGAGACCCAGTACTTC. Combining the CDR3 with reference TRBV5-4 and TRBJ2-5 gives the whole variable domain ETGVTQSPTHLIKTRGQQVTLRCSSQSGHNTVSWYQQALGQGPQFIFQYYREEENGRGNFPPRFSGLQFPNYSSELNVNALELDDSALYLCASSFQGVEETQYFGPGTRLLVL.

The CDR3 region is CASSLAGGNGYTF. DNA for the CDR3: TGTGCCAGCAGCCTAGCGGGAGGGAATGGCTACACCTTC. The chain uses TRBV12-3 or TRBV12-4 and TRBJ1-2; D unclear. V was trimmed by 6 bases and J by 6 bases, leaving 14 bases between them. This CDR3 has 13 residues.

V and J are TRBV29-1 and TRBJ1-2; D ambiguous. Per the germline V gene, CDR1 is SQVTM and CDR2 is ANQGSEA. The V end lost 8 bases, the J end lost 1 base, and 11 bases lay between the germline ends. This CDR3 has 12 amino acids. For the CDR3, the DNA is TGCAGCCAAGAGGGCAATAACTATGGCTACACCTTC. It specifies CSQEGNNYGYTF.

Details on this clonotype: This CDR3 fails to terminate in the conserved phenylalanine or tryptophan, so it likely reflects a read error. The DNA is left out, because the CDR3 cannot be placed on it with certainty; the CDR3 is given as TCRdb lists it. CDR3 in amino acids: CASSAGSA. This chain uses TRBV2 with TRBJ1-4. Germline CDR1 is SNHLY and CDR2 is FYNNEI. Including both end residues, the CDR3 is 8 amino acids long.

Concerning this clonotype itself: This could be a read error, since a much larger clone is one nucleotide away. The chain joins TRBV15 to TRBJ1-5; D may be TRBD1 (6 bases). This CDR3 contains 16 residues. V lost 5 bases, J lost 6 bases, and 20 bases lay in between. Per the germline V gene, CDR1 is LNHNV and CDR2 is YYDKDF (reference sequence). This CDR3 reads CATSQVGTGQAQPQHF. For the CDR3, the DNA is TGTGCCACCAGCCAAGTCGGTACAGGGCAAGCTCAGCCCCAGCATTTT.

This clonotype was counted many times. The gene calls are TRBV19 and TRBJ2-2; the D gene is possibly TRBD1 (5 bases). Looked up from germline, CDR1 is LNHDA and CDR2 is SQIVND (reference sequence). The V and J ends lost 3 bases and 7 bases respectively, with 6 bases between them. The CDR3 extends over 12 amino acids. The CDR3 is CASSIRGGELFF. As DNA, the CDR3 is TGTGCCAGTAGTATTAGGGGCGGGGAGCTGTTTTTT.

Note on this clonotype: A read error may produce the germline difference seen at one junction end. The DNA for the CDR3 is TGTGCCGGCAGTGGAAGCCTCAGTACAGCTAATGAAAAACTGTTTTTT. It specifies CAGSGSLSTANEKLFF. The chain uses TRBV25-1 and TRBJ1-4; the D is unclear. CDR3 size: 16 residues. Germline CDR1 MGHDK, CDR2 SYGVNS.

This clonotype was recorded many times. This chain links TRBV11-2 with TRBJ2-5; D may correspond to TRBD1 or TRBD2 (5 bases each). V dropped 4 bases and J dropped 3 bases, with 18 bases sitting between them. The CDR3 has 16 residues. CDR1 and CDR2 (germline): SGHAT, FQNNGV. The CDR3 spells CASSSGTAPPKETQYF. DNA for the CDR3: TGTGCCAGCAGCTCCGGGACGGCCCCCCCCAAAGAGACCCAGTACTTC.

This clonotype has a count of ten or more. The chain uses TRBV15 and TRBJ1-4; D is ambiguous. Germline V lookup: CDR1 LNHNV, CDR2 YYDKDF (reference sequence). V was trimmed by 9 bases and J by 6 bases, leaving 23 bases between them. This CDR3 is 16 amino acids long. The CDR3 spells CATREMGWDFDEKLFF. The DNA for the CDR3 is TGTGCCACGAGAGAAATGGGTTGGGATTTCGATGAAAAACTGTTTTTT.

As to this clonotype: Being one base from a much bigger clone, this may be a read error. The CDR3 loop is CASSSPGVNYDYTF. Here the CDR3 DNA reads TGCGCCAGCAGCTCCCCGGGAGTTAACTATGACTACACCTTC. The J gene is TRBJ1-2, the V gene TRBV5-1, with no clear D. Germline V gene sequence: CDR1 SGHRS, CDR2 YFSETQ. This CDR3 has 14 residues.

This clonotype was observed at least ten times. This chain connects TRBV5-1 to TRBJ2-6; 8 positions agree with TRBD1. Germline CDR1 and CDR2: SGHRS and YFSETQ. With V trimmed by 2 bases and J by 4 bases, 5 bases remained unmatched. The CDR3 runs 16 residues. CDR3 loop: CASSFSTGAGANVLTF. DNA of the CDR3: TGCGCCAGCAGCTTTTCGACAGGGGCAGGGGCCAACGTCCTGACTTTC.

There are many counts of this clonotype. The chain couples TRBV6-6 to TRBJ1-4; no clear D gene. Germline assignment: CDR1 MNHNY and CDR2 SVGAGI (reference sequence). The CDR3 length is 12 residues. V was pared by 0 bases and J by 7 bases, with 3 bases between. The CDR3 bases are TGTGCCAGCAGTTACTCGACTGAAAAACTGTTTTTT. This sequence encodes CASSYSTEKLFF.

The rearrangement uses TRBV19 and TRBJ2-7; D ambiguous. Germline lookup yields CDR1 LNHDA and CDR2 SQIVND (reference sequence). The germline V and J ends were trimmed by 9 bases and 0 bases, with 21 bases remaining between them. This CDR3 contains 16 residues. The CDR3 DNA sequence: TGTGCCAGCAGCCAAGAGTTCGGCAGGTTCTCCTACGAGCAGTACTTC. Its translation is CASSQEFGRFSYEQYF.

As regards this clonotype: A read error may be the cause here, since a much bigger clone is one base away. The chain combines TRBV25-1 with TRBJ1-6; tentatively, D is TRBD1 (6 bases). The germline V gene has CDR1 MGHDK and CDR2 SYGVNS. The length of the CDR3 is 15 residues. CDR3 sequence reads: CASSDQDRPNSALHF. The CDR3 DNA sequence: TGTGCCAGCAGCGATCAGGACAGACCTAATTCAGCCCTCCACTTT.

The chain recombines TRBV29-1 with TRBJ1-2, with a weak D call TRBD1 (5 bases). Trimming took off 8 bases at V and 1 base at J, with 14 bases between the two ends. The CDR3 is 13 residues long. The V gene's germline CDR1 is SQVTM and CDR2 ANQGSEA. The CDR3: CSLVVQDNYGYTF. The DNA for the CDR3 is TGCAGCTTAGTGGTACAGGATAACTATGGCTACACCTTC.

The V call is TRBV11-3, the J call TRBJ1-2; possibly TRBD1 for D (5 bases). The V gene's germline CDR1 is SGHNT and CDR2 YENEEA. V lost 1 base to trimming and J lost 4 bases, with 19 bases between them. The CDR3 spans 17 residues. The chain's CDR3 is CASSLGGVQNRRYGYTF. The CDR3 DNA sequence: TGTGCCAGCAGCTTAGGGGGCGTACAAAATCGGCGCTATGGCTACACCTTC.

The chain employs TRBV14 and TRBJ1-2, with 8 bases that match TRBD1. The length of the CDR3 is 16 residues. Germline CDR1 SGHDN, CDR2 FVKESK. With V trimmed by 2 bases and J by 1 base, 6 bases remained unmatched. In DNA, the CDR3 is TGTGCCAGCAGCCAACGTCCAGGGGGCCTTAACTATGGCTACACCTTC. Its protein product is CASSQRPGGLNYGYTF.

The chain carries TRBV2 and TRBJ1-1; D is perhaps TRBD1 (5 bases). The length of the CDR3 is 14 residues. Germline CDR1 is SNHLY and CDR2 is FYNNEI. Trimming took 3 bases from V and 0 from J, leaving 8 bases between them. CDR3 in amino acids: CASSDLGLNTEAFF. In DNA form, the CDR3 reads TGTGCCAGCAGTGACTTGGGGCTGAACACTGAAGCTTTCTTT.

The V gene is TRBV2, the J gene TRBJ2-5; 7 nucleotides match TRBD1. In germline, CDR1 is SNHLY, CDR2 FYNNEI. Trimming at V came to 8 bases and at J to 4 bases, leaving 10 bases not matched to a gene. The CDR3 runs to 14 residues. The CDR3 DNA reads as TGTGCCAGCTCGGAAGGGGGCCGTAGAGAGACCCAGTACTTC. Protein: CASSEGGRRETQYF. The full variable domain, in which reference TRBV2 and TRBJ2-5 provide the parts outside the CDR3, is EPEVTQTPSHQVTQMGQEVILRCVPISNHLYFYWYRQILGQKVEFLVSFYNNEISEKSEIFDDQFSVERPDGSNFTLKIRSTKLEDSAMYFCASSEGGRRETQYFGPGTRLLVL.

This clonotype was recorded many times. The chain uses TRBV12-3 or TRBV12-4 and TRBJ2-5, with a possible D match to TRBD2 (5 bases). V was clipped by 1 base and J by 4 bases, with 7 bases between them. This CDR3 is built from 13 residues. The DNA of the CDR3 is TGTGCCAGCAGTTTAGGGGAGCGAGAGACCCAGTACTTC. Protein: CASSLGERETQYF.